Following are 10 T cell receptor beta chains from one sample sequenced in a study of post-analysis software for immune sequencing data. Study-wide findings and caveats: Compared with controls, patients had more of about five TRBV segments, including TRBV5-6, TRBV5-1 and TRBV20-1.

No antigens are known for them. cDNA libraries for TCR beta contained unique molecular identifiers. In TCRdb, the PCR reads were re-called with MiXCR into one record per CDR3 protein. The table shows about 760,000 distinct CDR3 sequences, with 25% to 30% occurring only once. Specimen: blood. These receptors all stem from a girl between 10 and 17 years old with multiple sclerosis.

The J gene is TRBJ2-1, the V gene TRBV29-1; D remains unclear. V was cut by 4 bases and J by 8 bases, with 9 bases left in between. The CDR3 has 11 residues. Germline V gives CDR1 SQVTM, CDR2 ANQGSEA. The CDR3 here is CSVVISHEQFF. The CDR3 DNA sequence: TGCAGCGTTGTTATTAGTCATGAGCAGTTCTTC.

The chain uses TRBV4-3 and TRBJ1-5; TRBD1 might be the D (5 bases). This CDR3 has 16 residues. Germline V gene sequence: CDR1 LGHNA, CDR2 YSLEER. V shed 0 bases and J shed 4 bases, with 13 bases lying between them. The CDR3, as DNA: TGCGCCAGCAGCCAAGATTATCCAGGGATTAATCAGCCCCAGCATTTT. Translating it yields CASSQDYPGINQPQHF.

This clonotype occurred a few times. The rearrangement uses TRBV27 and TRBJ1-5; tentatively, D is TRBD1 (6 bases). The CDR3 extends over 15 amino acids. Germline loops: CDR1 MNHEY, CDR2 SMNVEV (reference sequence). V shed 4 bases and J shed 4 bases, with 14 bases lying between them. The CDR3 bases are TGTGCCAGCAGTTCAGACAGGAAGGGTAATCAGCCCCAGCATTTT. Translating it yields CASSSDRKGNQPQHF.

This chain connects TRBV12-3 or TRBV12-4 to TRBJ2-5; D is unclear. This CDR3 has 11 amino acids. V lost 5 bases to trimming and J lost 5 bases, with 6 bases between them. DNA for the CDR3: TGTGCCAGCAGTATCCTGGAGACCCAGTACTTC. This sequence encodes CASSILETQYF.

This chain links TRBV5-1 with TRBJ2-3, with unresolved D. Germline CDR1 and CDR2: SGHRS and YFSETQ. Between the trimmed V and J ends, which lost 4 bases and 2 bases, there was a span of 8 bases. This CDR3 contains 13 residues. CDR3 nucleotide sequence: TGCGCCAGCAGCCGGTCCCCCACAGATACGCAGTATTTT. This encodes CASSRSPTDTQYF.

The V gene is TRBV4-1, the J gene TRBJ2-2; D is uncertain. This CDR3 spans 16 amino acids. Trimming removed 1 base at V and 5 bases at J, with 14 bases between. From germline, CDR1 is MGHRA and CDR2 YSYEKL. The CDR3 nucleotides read TGCGCCAGCAGCCAAGCCAGCCGGCTGGGAACCGGGGAGCTGTTTTTT. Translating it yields CASSQASRLGTGELFF.

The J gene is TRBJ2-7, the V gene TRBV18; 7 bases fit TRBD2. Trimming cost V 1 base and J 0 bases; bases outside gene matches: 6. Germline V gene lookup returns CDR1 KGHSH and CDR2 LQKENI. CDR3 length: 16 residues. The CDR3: CASSPQGREISYEQYF. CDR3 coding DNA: TGTGCCAGCTCACCACAGGGGCGGGAGATCTCCTACGAGCAGTACTTC.

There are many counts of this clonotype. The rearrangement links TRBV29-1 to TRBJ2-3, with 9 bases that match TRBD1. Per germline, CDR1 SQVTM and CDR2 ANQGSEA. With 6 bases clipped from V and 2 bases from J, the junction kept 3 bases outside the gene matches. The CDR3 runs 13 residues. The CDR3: CSVDRGLTDTQYF. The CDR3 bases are TGCAGCGTGGACAGGGGCCTCACAGATACGCAGTATTTT.

For the CDR3, the DNA is TGTGCCAGCAGTGCGGGCCTCAATGAGCAGTTCTTC. Translating it yields CASSAGLNEQFF. This chain links TRBV6-2 or TRBV6-3 with TRBJ2-1; weak D call: TRBD2 (5 bases). Germline CDR1 is MNHEY and CDR2 is SVGEGT. The CDR3 sequence is 12 residues long. V was shortened by 5 bases and J by 6 bases, with 8 bases between the two germline ends.

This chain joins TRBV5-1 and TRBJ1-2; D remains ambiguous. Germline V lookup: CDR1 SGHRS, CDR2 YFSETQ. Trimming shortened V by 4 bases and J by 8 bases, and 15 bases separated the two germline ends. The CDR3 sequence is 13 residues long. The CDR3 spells CASSLVKAGGYTF. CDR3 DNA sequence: TGCGCCAGCAGCCTGGTCAAAGCCGGGGGCTACACCTTC.